This T cell receptor (beta chain) was documented in a study of cytomegalovirus exposure and HLA in healthy donors. Amplification used 60 Vbeta primers and 13 Jbeta primers. Libraries were prepared by immunoSEQ multiplex PCR; TCRdb keeps only in-frame clonotypes and omits some of them. The table shows 200,000 to 250,000 clones, with less than 80% occurring only once. Study results and limitations: A later analysis found common viral pathogens apparently linked to several of the most significant clusters.

On this clone: Antigen unknown.

The sample was PBMCs. The clonotype originates from a girl aged 2 to 9 in good health and CMV-seronegative.

CDR3 protein: CASSSTSQGDYYEQYF. CDR3 DNA sequence: TGTGCCAGCAGCTCCACTTCGCAGGGCGATTACTACGAGCAGTACTTC. The chain links TRBV5-6 to TRBJ2-7; D is perhaps TRBD1 (5 bases). The CDR3 extends over 16 amino acids. The V end lost 3 bases, the J end lost 3 bases, and 19 bases lay between the germline ends. Germline V lookup: CDR1 SGHDT, CDR2 YYEEEE.